This T cell receptor beta chain was profiled in a study of T-cell reconstitution after alpha-beta-depleted transplantation in children. Whole-study findings and limits: The authors attributed T-cell counts and diversity one year after transplant mostly to newly produced T cells. The high TCRbeta diversity at day 60 in some patients came from surviving recipient T cells and thymic progenitors. Alpha-beta T cells present about two months after transplant were reported to originate from several hundred expanded graft clones.

A library of TCRbeta sequences, prepared with unique molecular identifiers, was generated. One entry per CDR3 protein results from TCRdb running MiXCR on the PCR reads. The table has 200,000 to 300,000 distinct CDR3 sequences, roughly 25% seen once. CDR3 size: 15 residues. The germline gives CDR1 SEHNR, CDR2 FQNEAQ (reference sequence). The V end was cut by 4 bases, the J end by 3 bases, with 15 bases between. Worth noting for this clonotype: Antigen specificity is unknown.

This material consisted of PBMCs, mostly from graft donor cells, taken 360 days after TCRalphabeta/CD19-depleted stem cell transplant. The chain joins TRBV7-9 to TRBJ1-2; no clear D gene. The clonotype originates from a female patient aged 2-9 years who had a stem cell transplant for congenital amegakaryocytic thrombocytopenia, so the T cells may come from the graft donor. CDR3 region: CASSSPRGDYYGYTF. For the CDR3, the DNA is TGTGCCAGCAGCTCTCCCCGAGGAGACTACTATGGCTACACCTTC. Using reference TRBV7-9 and TRBJ1-2 for the parts outside the CDR3, the full variable domain is DTGVSQNPRHKITKRGQNVTFRCDPISEHNRLYWYRQTLGQGPEFLTYFQNEAQLEKSRLLSDRFSAERPKGSFSTLEIQRTEQGDSAMYLCASSSPRGDYYGYTFGSGTRLTVV.